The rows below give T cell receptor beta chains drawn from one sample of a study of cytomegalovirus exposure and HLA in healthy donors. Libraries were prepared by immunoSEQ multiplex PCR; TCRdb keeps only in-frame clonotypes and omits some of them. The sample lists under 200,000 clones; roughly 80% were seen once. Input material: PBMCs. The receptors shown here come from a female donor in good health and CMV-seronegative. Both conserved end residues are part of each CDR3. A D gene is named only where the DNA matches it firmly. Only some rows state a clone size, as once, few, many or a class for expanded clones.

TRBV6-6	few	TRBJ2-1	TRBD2	TGTGCCAGCAGTCTTGGGACTAGTCTCCCTGAGCAGTTCTTC	CASSLGTSLPEQFF
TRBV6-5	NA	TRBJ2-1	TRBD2	TGTGCCAGCAGTTCCAGACTAGCGGGGAAATACAATGAGCAGTTCTTC	CASSSRLAGKYNEQFF
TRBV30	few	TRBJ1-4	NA	TGTGCCTGGAGTCCCCGAGGGTGGGATGAAAAACTGTTTTTT	CAWSPRGWDEKLFF
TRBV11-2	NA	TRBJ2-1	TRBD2	TGTGCCAGCAGCCGGCCAGCACTAGCGGGATATCAGCAGTTCTTC	CASSRPALAGYQQFF
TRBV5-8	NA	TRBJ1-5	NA	TGTGCCAGCAGCTCCCAAGCGCGGCGGCAGCCCCAGCATTTT	CASSSQARRQPQHF
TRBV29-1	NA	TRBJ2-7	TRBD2	TGCAGCGTTGACCTAGCGGGAGCCTACGAGCAGTACTTC	CSVDLAGAYEQYF
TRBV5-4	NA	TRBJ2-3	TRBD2	TGTGCCAGCAGCTTGAAAGAACTAGCGGTTACAGATACGCAGTATTTT	CASSLKELAVTDTQYF
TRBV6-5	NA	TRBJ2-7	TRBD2	TGTGCCAGCAGTTACGGTTCTAGCGGGGTTTCCTACGAGCAGTACTTC	CASSYGSSGVSYEQYF
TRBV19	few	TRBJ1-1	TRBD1	TGTGCCAGTAGTATTGACAGGGGTGCTGAAGCTTTCTTT	CASSIDRGAEAFF
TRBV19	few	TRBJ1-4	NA	TGTGCCAGTAGTATGGGAGCCACTAATGAAAAACTGTTTTTT	CASSMGATNEKLFF
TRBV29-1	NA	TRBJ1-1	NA	TGCAGCGTAGCAACCGGGACAAGGACTGAAGCTTTCTTT	CSVATGTRTEAFF
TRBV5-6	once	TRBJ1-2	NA	TGTGCCAGCAGTCCAAGGCGGGCCCCGATCGGCTACACCTTC	CASSPRRAPIGYTF
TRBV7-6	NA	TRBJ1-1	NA	TGTGCCAGCAGCTTAACCGGGGGCACTGAAGCTTTCTTT	CASSLTGGTEAFF
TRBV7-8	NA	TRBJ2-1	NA	TGTGCCAGCAGCTTAGAGCGAGCGGTAGGCCTGGATGAGCAGTTCTTC	CASSLERAVGLDEQFF
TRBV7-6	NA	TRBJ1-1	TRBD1	TGTGCCAGCAGTTCTAGACAGGGGGCGGCTGAAGCTTTCTTT	CASSSRQGAAEAFF
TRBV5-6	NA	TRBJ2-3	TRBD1	TGTGCCAGCAGCTGGGACAGAAATACGCAGTATTTT	CASSWDRNTQYF
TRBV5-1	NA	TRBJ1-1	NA	TGCGCCAGCAGCCGGGACATGAACACTGAAGCTTTCTTT	CASSRDMNTEAFF
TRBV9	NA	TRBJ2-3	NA	TGTGCCAGCAGCGTAGGGGCAGGGTCCACAGATACGCAGTATTTT	CASSVGAGSTDTQYF
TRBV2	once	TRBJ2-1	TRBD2	TGTGCCAGCAGTCTCGGGACTAGCGACTACAATGAGCAGTTCTTC	CASSLGTSDYNEQFF